This TCR beta chain was profiled in a study of blood T cell repertoires in COVID-19. Across the whole study: Material from acute and convalescent COVID-19 was sourced from the United States, Italy and Spain. PBMCs, B-cell-depleted T cells, or T cells provided the cDNA or gDNA that made up the material.

TCRdb's table, derived via immunoSEQ multiplex PCR, lists solely in-frame clones and lacks some. Of 200,000 to 250,000 clones in the sample, about 82% were seen once. Seattle patient enrollment occurred during active infection, with longitudinal follow-up thereafter. CDR3 length: 16 amino acids. The germline V gene encodes CDR1 MGHDK and CDR2 SYGVNS. V dropped 1 base and J dropped 2 bases, with 9 bases sitting between them. The specimen sequenced was peripheral blood. This sequence originates from a woman aged 70 to 79 with COVID-19, enrolled during active disease. This rearrangement joins TRBV25-1 to TRBJ2-6; a weak D match, TRBD2 (7 bases). The CDR3 DNA follows: TGTGCCAGCAGTGAATGGGGGGGGCCTGGGGCCAACGTCCTGACTTTC. It encodes CASSEWGGPGANVLTF.